The source of this T cell receptor beta chain is a study of blood T cell repertoires in COVID-19. Study at large: Sample material is recorded as cDNA or gDNA derived from T cells, B-cell-depleted T cells, or PBMCs.

Enrolled through a virtual design, the participants were between about 18 and 100 years of age and came from around 25 US areas. Cohorts were assigned according to the clinical history that participants reported. Per germline, CDR1 SGHTA and CDR2 FQGNSA. The V and J ends lost 2 bases and 9 bases respectively, with 5 bases between them. CDR3 size: 11 residues. How the authors handled the data: From reference gene primer amplification, estimates of nucleated cell counts were derived. Using immunoSEQ multiplex PCR, the repertoire was profiled, and TCRdb retains in-frame clones only, with some absent. V and J calls and clone size are copied from that table; D and trimming were computed from the DNA. The sample consists of about 170,000 clones, around 83% of them appearing once.

This chain links TRBV7-2 with TRBJ2-1, with D unresolved. Sequenced sample: PBMCs or T cells enriched from blood (not recorded which). The sequence was collected from a woman aged 45-60 years in a cohort exposed to, infected with or recovered from COVID-19 (not recorded which). The CDR3 protein is CASSLMAEQFF. CDR3 bases: TGTGCCAGCAGCTTAATGGCTGAGCAGTTCTTC.